This T cell receptor (beta chain) was retrieved from a study of human T cells and chemical hapten exposure. Study-wide context: Donors were sensitized with 2% DPC on the upper inner arm. Study-level points and caveats: Expanded TCR sets contained significantly more large CDR3 similarity clusters than controls.

As to time point: pre-sensitization, week 0. Treatment in this sample: therapeutic diphenylcyclopropenone sensitization with weekly scalp DPC. Every donor had alopecia and was 18 to 70 years old; all were suitable for DPC. Individual cDNA molecules received unique molecular identifiers in the library. Each CDR3 protein gets one entry after TCRdb re-called the RACE reads with MiXCR. The profile covers about 260,000 distinct CDR3 sequences, with about 9% appearing a single time and about 2.5% taken by the ten largest. Trimming took 2 bases from V and 4 from J, leaving 12 bases between them. There are 15 residues in the CDR3. Germline V CDR1 and CDR2: SGHRS, YFSETQ. This clonotype was detected a few times. Antigen: not known.

The rearrangement joins TRBV5-1 to TRBJ1-4, with a tentative D call TRBD1 (5 bases). The input for sequencing was whole blood, taken in connection with sensitization to the hapten diphenylcyclopropenone (DPC). This receptor was identified in a woman in her forties with alopecia areata. Some clones in this sample may be carry-over from other donors' samples. The CDR3 DNA follows: TGCGCCAGCAGCTTTGGCTCCGGGGGTAATGAAAAACTGTTTTTT. This translates into CASSFGSGGNEKLFF.